The 9 T cell receptor beta chains presented below share a single source sample, sequenced in a study of blood T cells in healthy people across ages. Primed by a sample-barcoded 5' primer and a J-beta primer mix, a second PCR proceeded for roughly 7 to 11 cycles. TCRdb analysed the 5' RACE reads with MiXCR anew, one entry per CDR3 protein. The sample has 720,000 or so distinct CDR3 sequences, around 38% seen once. The sample taken for sequencing was blood. Receptors originate from a man aged 80 or over in good health.

This chain uses TRBV3-1 with TRBJ2-7; 8 nucleotides match TRBD2. The CDR3 runs to 16 residues. Germline values: CDR1 LGHDT, CDR2 YNNKEL (reference sequence). Trimming removed 1 base from V and 2 bases from J; junction bases left unmatched: 7. The CDR3 region is CASSQVPGGGTYEQYF. The CDR3 DNA reads as TGTGCCAGCAGCCAAGTTCCCGGCGGGGGGACCTACGAGCAGTACTTC.

This clonotype was observed a handful of times. The chain links TRBV4-3 to TRBJ2-5; D possibly corresponds to TRBD2 (5 bases). CDR3 size: 15 residues. Germline V gene lookup returns CDR1 LGHNA and CDR2 YSLEER. V lost 4 bases, J lost 5 bases, and 17 bases lay in between. As DNA, the CDR3 is TGCGCCAGCAGCCGCAATGTCTACGGCGGGGAGACCCAGTACTTC. It translates to CASSRNVYGGETQYF.

The gene calls are TRBV20-1 and TRBJ2-7, with 7 bases lining up with TRBD2. In germline, CDR1 is DFQATT, CDR2 SNEGSKA (reference sequence). This CDR3 spans 14 amino acids. V was pared by 1 base and J by 3 bases, with 6 bases of the junction left unmatched. This CDR3 is CSARAAGVDYEQYF. CDR3 in DNA: TGCAGTGCTAGAGCCGCGGGAGTCGACTACGAGCAGTACTTC.

The V gene is TRBV20-1, the J gene TRBJ2-7; possible D gene TRBD2, 6 bases. CDR1 DFQATT and CDR2 SNEGSKA come from the germline V gene (reference sequence). Trimming cost V 6 bases and J 6 bases, with 12 bases left between them. CDR3 size: 11 residues. CDR3 residues: CSARPGVEQYF. In DNA, the CDR3 is TGCAGTGCCCGCCCGGGGGTCGAGCAGTACTTC.

This clonotype was detected ten times or more. The J gene is TRBJ2-6, the V gene TRBV4-2; a possible D gene is TRBD1 (6 bases). Germline CDR1 and CDR2: LGHNA and YNFKEQ. Trimming took 1 base from V and 0 from J, leaving 13 bases between them. This CDR3 comprises 18 residues. CDR3: CASSQAGDTVSGANVLTF. The CDR3 bases are TGTGCCAGCAGCCAAGCAGGGGACACCGTCTCTGGGGCCAACGTCCTGACTTTC.

Note on this clonotype: This may arise from a read error, as a much more abundant clone is one base away. The rearrangement uses TRBV20-1 and TRBJ2-5, with a possible D match to TRBD1 (6 bases). The germline CDR1 and CDR2 sequences are DFQATT and SNEGSKA (reference sequence). V lost 3 bases and J lost 3, with 20 bases in between. The CDR3 is 16 amino acids. CDR3 sequence: CSAREPGRGQKETQYF. The CDR3 coding sequence is TGCAGTGCTAGGGAGCCAGGAAGGGGACAAAAAGAGACCCAGTACTTC.

The V and J genes are TRBV4-3 and TRBJ2-7; tentatively, D is TRBD1 (7 bases). CDR3 length: 18 amino acids. Looked up from germline, CDR1 is LGHNA and CDR2 is YSLEER. Trimming shortened V by 0 bases and J by 5 bases, and 23 bases separated the two germline ends. The CDR3 protein is CASSQDSRRDSKGNEQYF. Here the CDR3 DNA reads TGCGCCAGCAGCCAAGATTCGAGGAGGGACAGCAAGGGGAACGAGCAGTACTTC.

A few counts support this clonotype. The V call is TRBV5-5, the J call TRBJ1-2, with D unresolved. This CDR3 is built from 15 residues. Trimming took off 4 bases at V and 4 bases at J, with 17 bases between the two ends. The germline CDR1 and CDR2 sequences are SGHKS and YYEKEE (reference sequence). The CDR3 region is CASSLDIRPSYGYTF. The CDR3 DNA is TGTGCCAGCAGCCTCGACATCAGACCCTCCTATGGCTACACCTTC.

The chain uses TRBV7-2 and TRBJ2-1, with D unclear. CDR3 length equals 17 residues. Germline CDR1 SGHTA, CDR2 FQGNSA. V dropped 6 bases and J dropped 4 bases, with 22 bases sitting between them. The CDR3 reads CASRNPNRGEGYNEQFF. In DNA form, the CDR3 reads TGTGCCAGCAGAAACCCCAACCGAGGTGAAGGGTACAATGAGCAGTTCTTC.